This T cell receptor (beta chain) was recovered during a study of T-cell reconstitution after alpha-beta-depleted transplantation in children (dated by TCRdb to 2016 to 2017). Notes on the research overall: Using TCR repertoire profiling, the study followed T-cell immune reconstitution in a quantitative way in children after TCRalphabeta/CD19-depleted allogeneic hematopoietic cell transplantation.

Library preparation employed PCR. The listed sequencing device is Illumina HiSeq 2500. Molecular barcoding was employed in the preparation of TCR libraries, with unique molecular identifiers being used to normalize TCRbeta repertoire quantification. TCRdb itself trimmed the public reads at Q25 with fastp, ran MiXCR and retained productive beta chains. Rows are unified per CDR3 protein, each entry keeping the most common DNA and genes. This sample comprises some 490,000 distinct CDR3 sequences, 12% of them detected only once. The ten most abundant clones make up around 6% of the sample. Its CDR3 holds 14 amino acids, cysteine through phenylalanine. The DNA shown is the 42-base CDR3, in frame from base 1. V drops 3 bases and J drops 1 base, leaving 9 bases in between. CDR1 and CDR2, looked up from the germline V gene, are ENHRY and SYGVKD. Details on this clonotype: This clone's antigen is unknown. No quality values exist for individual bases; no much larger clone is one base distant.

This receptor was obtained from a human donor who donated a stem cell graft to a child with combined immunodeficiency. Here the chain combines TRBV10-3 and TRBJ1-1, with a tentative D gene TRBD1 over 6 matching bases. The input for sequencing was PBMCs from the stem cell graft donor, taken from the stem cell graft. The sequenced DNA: TGTGCCATCAGTGACCCGACAGGGAACACTGAAGCTTTCTTT. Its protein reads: CAISDPTGNTEAFF.